The source of this T cell receptor (beta chain) is a study of control samples from healthy donors and cancer patients. This clone occurred a few times. The CDR3 runs 17 residues. The germline gives CDR1 SEHNR, CDR2 FQNEAQ (reference sequence). J was trimmed by 5 bases and V by 2 bases; bases with no gene match: 12. Assay used: immunoSEQ multiplex PCR; TCRdb lists only in-frame clones, some missing. In the table there are roughly 89,000 clones, around 91% of which are singletons. Sample: blood. The chain combines TRBV7-9 with TRBJ2-1, with 7 bases that match TRBD1. This receptor was identified in a man aged 45-65 years in good health. CDR3 nucleotides: TGTGCCAGCAGCTTATTGGCTTGGGGACAGACTAACAATGAGCAGTTCTTC. Its translation: CASSLLAWGQTNNEQFF. The whole variable domain, remainder taken from reference TRBV7-9 and TRBJ2-1, is DTGVSQNPRHKITKRGQNVTFRCDPISEHNRLYWYRQTLGQGPEFLTYFQNEAQLEKSRLLSDRFSAERPKGSFSTLEIQRTEQGDSAMYLCASSLLAWGQTNNEQFFGPGTRLTVL.